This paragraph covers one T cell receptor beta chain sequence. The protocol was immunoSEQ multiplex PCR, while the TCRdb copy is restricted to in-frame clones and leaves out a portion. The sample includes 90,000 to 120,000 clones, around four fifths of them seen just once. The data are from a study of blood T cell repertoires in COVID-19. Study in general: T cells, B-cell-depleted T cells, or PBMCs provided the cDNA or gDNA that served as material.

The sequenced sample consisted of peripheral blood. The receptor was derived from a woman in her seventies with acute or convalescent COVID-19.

CDR3: CASSPQVGRGRETQYF. As DNA, the CDR3 is TGTGCCAGCAGCCCTCAAGTGGGGCGGGGCAGGGAGACCCAGTACTTC. This chain joins TRBV9 and TRBJ2-5; D is perhaps TRBD2 (6 bases). V lost 4 bases and J lost 5, with 21 bases in between. The V gene's germline CDR1 is SGDLS and CDR2 YYNGEE. CDR3 length equals 16 residues. Variable domain in full (rest from reference TRBV9 and TRBJ2-5): DSGVTQTPKHLITATGQRVTLRCSPRSGDLSVYWYQQSLDQGLQFLIQYYNGEERAKGNILERFSAQQFPDLHSELNLSSLELGDSALYFCASSPQVGRGRETQYFGPGTRLLVL.